Sequencing of this T cell receptor (beta chain) was carried out in a study of T cell responses to AZD1222 COVID-19 vaccine. Study results and caveats: The donor group comprised mostly white British people and more females; the analysis possibly underestimated clonal diversity.

The CDR3 is 14 amino acids. The germline gives CDR1 ENHRY, CDR2 SYGVKD. V was clipped by 6 bases and J by 4 bases, with 15 bases between them. Clones were sequenced by immunoSEQ multiplex PCR, and TCRdb holds only the in-frame ones, with some missing. The sample lists 120,000 to 150,000 clones, roughly 90% occurring once. As to this clone: Its matching antigen is unknown.

The specimen was peripheral blood, collected on day 0 of AZD1222 vaccination. The sequence was collected from an adult in good health. This sequence joins TRBV10-3 and TRBJ1-1; unclear D gene. As DNA, the CDR3 is TGTGCCATCAGCCAGCTGGAGTTTTCCACTGAAGCTTTCTTT. Protein sequence: CAISQLEFSTEAFF.